This TCR beta chain was captured by sequencing in a study of T-cell memory formation after mild COVID-19. In TCRdb, the 5' RACE reads were re-called with MiXCR into one record per CDR3 protein. The sample has fewer than 650,000 distinct CDR3 sequences; 15% to 20% are singletons. This sequence originates from an adult woman who had mild COVID-19 (a few samples of this study predate the infection). Cell type and time point are not known. Material: PBMCs or a T cell subset sorted from them (not recorded which).

The CDR3 is CASSPEQMNTEAFF. For the CDR3, the DNA is TGTGCCAGCAGCCCGGAACAGATGAACACTGAAGCTTTCTTT. The chain couples TRBV6-1 to TRBJ1-1; D uncertain. Trimming cost V 6 bases and J 0 bases, with 11 bases left between them. There are 14 residues in the CDR3. The germline CDR1 and CDR2 sequences are MNHNS and SASEGT.